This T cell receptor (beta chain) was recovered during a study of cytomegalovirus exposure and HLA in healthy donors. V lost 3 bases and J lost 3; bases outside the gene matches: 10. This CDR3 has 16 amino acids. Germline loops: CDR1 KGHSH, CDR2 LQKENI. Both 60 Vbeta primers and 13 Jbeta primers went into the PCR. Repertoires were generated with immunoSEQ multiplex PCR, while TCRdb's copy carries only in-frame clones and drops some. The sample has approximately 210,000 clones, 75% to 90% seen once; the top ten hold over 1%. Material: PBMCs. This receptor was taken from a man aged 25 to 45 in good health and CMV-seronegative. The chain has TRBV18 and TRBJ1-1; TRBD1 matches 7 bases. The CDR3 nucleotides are TGTGCCAGCTCACCCCGGGACAGACCCTCTTACACTGAAGCTTTCTTT. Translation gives CASSPRDRPSYTEAFF.